These 22 T cell receptor beta chains came from one sample sequenced in a study of cytomegalovirus exposure and HLA in healthy donors. 60 Vbeta and 13 Jbeta primers were used in PCR. This table comes from immunoSEQ multiplex PCR, and its TCRdb copy is limited to in-frame clones, with some not included. Of 150,000 to 200,000 clones listed, approximately 84% are singletons. Input material: PBMCs. Receptors were obtained from a man aged 25-45 years in good health and CMV-seronegative.

This clone was seen once. The rearrangement uses TRBV30 and TRBJ2-5; 8 bases map to TRBD1. V lost 5 bases to trimming and J lost 1 base; unmatched junction nucleotides: 6. CDR1 is GTSNPN and CDR2 is SVGIG in the germline V gene (reference sequence). This CDR3 is built from 14 residues. As DNA, the CDR3 is TGTGCCTGGGTCGACAGGGGAGTCCAAGAGACCCAGTACTTC. Translated: CAWVDRGVQETQYF.

The genes are TRBV20-1 and TRBJ2-7; D is undetermined. This CDR3 contains 11 residues. V lost 3 bases to trimming and J lost 7 bases, with 10 bases between them. Germline CDR1 and CDR2: DFQATT and SNEGSKA (reference sequence). The CDR3 DNA sequence: TGCAGTGCTAGTGAACCGGGTGAGCAGTACTTC. This gives the protein CSASEPGEQYF.

The count of this clone is one. This chain joins TRBV9 and TRBJ1-2; a possible D gene is TRBD1 (5 bases). Germline V gene sequence: CDR1 SGDLS, CDR2 YYNGEE. V was pared by 2 bases and J by 3 bases, with 8 bases between. The CDR3 consists of 13 residues. Written as DNA, the CDR3 is TGTGCCAGCAGCGTGGGGGGTTACTATGGCTACACCTTC. Translation gives CASSVGGYYGYTF.

The CDR3 protein is CASSPRRGGEKLFF. The CDR3 bases are TGCGCCAGCAGTCCTCGACGGGGGGGTGAAAAACTGTTTTTT. The V and J genes are TRBV5-1 and TRBJ1-4, with D possibly matching TRBD1 (5 bases). The V gene lost 5 bases and the J gene lost 7 bases, with 15 bases spanning the gap. The CDR3 is 14 residues long. Germline V gene data show CDR1 as SGHRS and CDR2 as YFSETQ.

V is TRBV30 and J is TRBJ2-7, with 8 nucleotides matching TRBD1. In germline, CDR1 is GTSNPN, CDR2 SVGIG (reference sequence). This CDR3 spans 15 amino acids. J gave up 7 bases and V 2 bases, and 13 bases lay outside the gene matches. Here the CDR3 reads CAWSLGAGGVGEQYF. The DNA for the CDR3 is TGTGCCTGGAGTTTAGGGGCAGGGGGCGTGGGGGAGCAGTACTTC.

This clone was recorded once. The chain carries TRBV6-1 and TRBJ2-7; no firm D call. The CDR3 loop spans 14 amino acids. In germline, CDR1 is MNHNS, CDR2 SASEGT. V lost 10 bases and J 0 bases, leaving 16 bases between the germline ends. The CDR3 here is CATCPGWSSYEQYF. In DNA form, the CDR3 reads TGTGCCACCTGCCCCGGGTGGAGCTCCTACGAGCAGTACTTC.

The rearrangement uses TRBV6-5 and TRBJ2-7; 10 nucleotides agree with TRBD2. The CDR3 has 15 amino acids. V lost 0 bases to trimming and J lost 3 bases; unmatched junction nucleotides: 2. CDR1 is MNHEY, CDR2 SVGAGI, per germline. The DNA for the CDR3 is TGTGCCAGCAGTTACTCCGCTAGCGGGAGCTACGAGCAGTACTTC. Translating it yields CASSYSASGSYEQYF.

V gene TRBV7-9 combines with J gene TRBJ2-5; D might be TRBD1 (6 bases). Germline lookup yields CDR1 SEHNR and CDR2 FQNEAQ (reference sequence). Trimming took off 3 bases at V and 4 bases at J, with 12 bases between the two ends. The CDR3 has 14 residues. The CDR3 spells CASSFEGQRETQYF. CDR3 bases: TGTGCCAGCAGCTTCGAAGGACAGAGAGAGACCCAGTACTTC.

This sequence joins TRBV19 and TRBJ1-1; TRBD1 matches 7 bases. The CDR3 is 15 amino acids. The junction had 11 bases not matched to a gene; V was cut back by 5 bases and J by 5 bases. Germline assignment: CDR1 LNHDA and CDR2 SQIVND (reference sequence). The CDR3 spells CASSAKQQGRTEAFF. DNA for the CDR3: TGTGCCAGTAGTGCAAAACAACAGGGGCGGACTGAAGCTTTCTTT.

The chain links TRBV11-3 to TRBJ2-1, with TRBD2 matching over 10 bases. CDR3 length: 16 amino acids. CDR1 and CDR2 (germline): SGHNT, YENEEA. With V trimmed by 5 bases and J by 7 bases, 11 bases remained unmatched. The CDR3 loop is CASSREREGTRNEQFF. Here the CDR3 DNA reads TGTGCCAGCAGCAGAGAGCGGGAGGGTACAAGAAATGAGCAGTTCTTC.

The gene calls are TRBV30 and TRBJ1-2, with D maybe TRBD1 (5 bases). The germline gives CDR1 GTSNPN, CDR2 SVGIG (reference sequence). The V and J ends lost 1 base and 3 bases respectively, with 15 bases between them. The CDR3 has 15 residues. The CDR3 bases are TGTGCCTGGAGTGATCCGCAGGGTGGCGACTATGGCTACACCTTC. This encodes CAWSDPQGGDYGYTF.

In its sample, this clone was seen a few times. The rearrangement joins TRBV29-1 to TRBJ1-1, with 8 bases fitting TRBD1. Looked up from germline, CDR1 is SQVTM and CDR2 is ANQGSEA. The CDR3 runs 12 residues. With V trimmed by 7 bases and J by 11 bases, 12 bases remained unmatched. CDR3 loop: CSAGWTGRGAFF. The CDR3 nucleotides read TGCAGCGCGGGCTGGACAGGGCGGGGGGCTTTCTTT.

The V call is TRBV5-1, the J call TRBJ1-2; 8 bases are shared with TRBD1. CDR3 length equals 14 residues. V lost 4 bases, J lost 7 bases, and 9 bases stayed unmatched. The germline V gene encodes CDR1 SGHRS and CDR2 YFSETQ. The CDR3 DNA reads TGCGCCAGCAGCGACCCTACAGGGGGAGCTGGCTACACCTTC. It is translated as CASSDPTGGAGYTF.

The J gene is TRBJ2-5, the V gene TRBV4-1, with a possible D match to TRBD2 (7 bases). Germline V lookup: CDR1 MGHRA, CDR2 YSYEKL. CDR3 size: 13 residues. Trimming pared 3 bases from V and 10 bases from J, leaving 15 bases between. CDR3: CASSHPQGGGQYF. CDR3 DNA: TGCGCCAGCAGCCACCCCCAGGGAGGGGGCCAGTACTTC.

The chain links TRBV30 to TRBJ2-2; 9 bases are a match to TRBD1. Looked up from germline, CDR1 is GTSNPN and CDR2 is SVGIG (reference sequence). CDR3 length: 16 residues. The J segment lost 5 bases and the V segment lost 3 bases, leaving 10 bases of the junction unmatched. In nucleotides, the CDR3 is TGTGCCTGGAGCAGGTCGACAGGGGGAAAGACCGGGGAGCTGTTTTTT. Amino acid sequence: CAWSRSTGGKTGELFF.

CDR3 nucleotide sequence: TGTGCCAGCAGCCAAGAAGGGGGCGCCGGAAACACCATATATTTT. Its protein is CASSQEGGAGNTIYF. The chain combines TRBV4-2 with TRBJ1-3; 7 positions match TRBD1. From germline, CDR1 is LGHNA and CDR2 YNFKEQ. The CDR3 length is 15 residues. Losses at the gene ends were 0 bases for V and 4 bases for J; bases not matched to a gene: 3.

This chain connects TRBV5-4 to TRBJ1-3; tentatively, D is TRBD1 (5 bases). The germline V gene has CDR1 SGHNT and CDR2 YYREEE (reference sequence). CDR3 length equals 13 residues. V was trimmed by 4 bases and J by 8 bases, leaving 13 bases between them. In nucleotides, the CDR3 is TGTGCCAGCAGCGGGGGGGTCGGGGACACCATATATTTT. Its protein product is CASSGGVGDTIYF. The full variable domain, completed using reference TRBV5-4 and TRBJ1-3, is ETGVTQSPTHLIKTRGQQVTLRCSSQSGHNTVSWYQQALGQGPQFIFQYYREEENGRGNFPPRFSGLQFPNYSSELNVNALELDDSALYLCASSGGVGDTIYFGEGSWLTVV.

The genes are TRBV2 and TRBJ2-1; D is uncertain. In germline, CDR1 is SNHLY, CDR2 FYNNEI. The CDR3 extends over 11 amino acids. V dropped 8 bases and J dropped 3 bases, with 5 bases sitting between them. For the CDR3, the DNA is TGTGCCAGCCGCTACTACAATGAGCAGTTCTTC. It codes for CASRYYNEQFF.

This sequence joins TRBV20-1 and TRBJ2-5; D perhaps matches TRBD1 (5 bases). V was trimmed by 6 bases and J by 7 bases, leaving 9 bases between them. The V gene's germline CDR1 is DFQATT and CDR2 SNEGSKA (reference sequence). The CDR3 is made up of 10 amino acids. The CDR3 is CSARRGTQYF. The CDR3 bases are TGCAGTGCGCGAAGGGGGACCCAGTACTTC.

The rearrangement uses TRBV2 and TRBJ2-7; 10 bases line up with TRBD2. CDR3 size: 17 residues. Per the germline V gene, CDR1 is SNHLY and CDR2 is FYNNEI. V shed 5 bases, J shed 2 bases, and the junction held 12 bases outside the gene matches. The CDR3 sequence: CASSPQLAGVTPYEQYF. CDR3 nucleotide sequence: TGTGCCAGCAGTCCACAGCTAGCGGGGGTAACGCCCTACGAGCAGTACTTC. Combining the CDR3 with reference TRBV2 and TRBJ2-7 gives the whole variable domain EPEVTQTPSHQVTQMGQEVILRCVPISNHLYFYWYRQILGQKVEFLVSFYNNEISEKSEIFDDQFSVERPDGSNFTLKIRSTKLEDSAMYFCASSPQLAGVTPYEQYFGPGTRLTVT.

V usage is TRBV19 and J usage is TRBJ2-3, with TRBD2 matching over 11 bases. Losses at the gene ends were 5 bases for V and 0 bases for J; bases not matched to a gene: 16. The CDR3 covers 20 residues. Germline V gives CDR1 LNHDA, CDR2 SQIVND (reference sequence). The CDR3 DNA sequence: TGTGCCAGTAGTGGTCCTAGCGGGAGGTTTTTGGGGTCTAGCACAGATACGCAGTATTTT. This encodes CASSGPSGRFLGSSTDTQYF.

The chain employs TRBV10-2 and TRBJ2-3; 12 positions agree with TRBD2. Germline values: CDR1 WSHSY, CDR2 SAAADI. The V segment lost 4 bases and the J segment 5 bases; nucleotides outside the gene matches: 4. The CDR3 totals 15 residues. DNA of the CDR3: TGCGCCAGCAGTGCCCTAGCGGGGGGGCGAGATACGCAGTATTTT. Its translation: CASSALAGGRDTQYF.